This T cell receptor beta chain was observed in a study of blood T cells in healthy people across ages. For the second PCR, which ran for about 7 to 12 cycles, a sample-barcoded 5' primer and a J-beta primer mix were used. TCRdb re-analysed the 5' RACE reads in MiXCR, keeping a single row per CDR3 protein. The table has some 640,000 distinct CDR3 sequences, approximately 30% seen once. General study points: More naive CD4+ cells and higher diversity were found in long-lived than in aged donors. Diversity estimates drawn from one million T cells were deemed underestimates.

Each sample yielded at least 6.5 million isolated PBMCs. This clonotype was observed many times. As yet, its antigen is unknown. Germline lookup yields CDR1 SGHTA and CDR2 FQGNSA. V shed 1 base, J shed 0 bases, and the junction held 9 bases outside the gene matches. CDR3 size: 19 residues. This chain joins TRBV7-2 and TRBJ2-6; TRBD2 agrees at 7 bases. The clonotype was recovered from a woman of 80 years or more in good health. What was sequenced was blood. CDR3 coding DNA: TGTGCCAGCAGCTTAGAACCCCCGGCGGGGGTCTCTGGGGCCAACGTCCTGACTTTC. Protein: CASSLEPPAGVSGANVLTF. Full variable domain (missing parts from reference TRBV7-2 and TRBJ2-6): GAGVSQSPSNKVTEKGKDVELRCDPISGHTALYWYRQSLGQGLEFLIYFQGNSAPDKSGLPSDRFSAERTGGSVSTLTIQRTQQEDSAVYLCASSLEPPAGVSGANVLTFGAGSRLTVL.